This is a list of T cell receptor beta chains from one sample in a study of CD8 T cells in Susac syndrome. One entry per CDR3 protein, called by TCRdb with MiXCR from the immunoSEQ multiplex PCR reads. Among 120,000 or so distinct CDR3 sequences, about 93% were seen once, and the ten largest hold about 0.2%. The sample taken for sequencing was CD8+ T cells from PBMCs. The receptors originated from a human donor with Susac syndrome. Each CDR3 is given with its conserved first and last residue. A D gene is named only where the DNA matches it firmly.

cdr3_length	j_call	d_call	v_call	cdr3_aa
16	TRBJ1-1	.	TRBV4-3	CASSQGTWGLNTEAFF
12	TRBJ1-5	.	TRBV19	CASSGGNQPQHF
16	TRBJ2-7	TRBD1	TRBV15	CATSRDSPGQDYEQYF
15	TRBJ2-1	TRBD2	TRBV9	CASSISSGRAAEQFF
17	TRBJ2-7	TRBD2	TRBV4-3	CASSQAWTRETLYEQYF
12	TRBJ2-4	.	TRBV6-2/TRBV6-3	CAGVRGENIQYF
17	TRBJ2-1	.	TRBV3-1	CASSQDPPLAEDNEQFF
14	TRBJ2-5	.	TRBV12-3/TRBV12-4	CASRGSGAQETQYF
17	TRBJ2-1	TRBD2	TRBV30	CASDGRGLAGGPGEQFF
18	TRBJ2-1	.	TRBV2	CASSEGEDSSRSYNEQFF
13	TRBJ1-6	.	TRBV9	CASTPGDNSPLHF
14	TRBJ1-1	.	TRBV9	CASSVDYSPTEAFF
15	TRBJ1-2	.	TRBV18	CASSPYPGRNYGYTF
13	TRBJ2-2	.	TRBV7-3	CASSLASTGELFF
15	TRBJ2-7	.	TRBV12-3/TRBV12-4	CASSLGTGAVYEQYF
15	TRBJ2-1	TRBD2	TRBV7-8	CASAYSAGALDEQFF
13	TRBJ2-5	.	TRBV11-2	CASRSGDQETQYF
16	TRBJ2-7	TRBD2	TRBV7-2	CASSLDPLASGYEQYF
18	TRBJ2-1	TRBD1	TRBV12-5	CASGLSWTGTLSYNEQFF
13	TRBJ1-1	.	TRBV9	CASTGALNTEAFF
14	TRBJ2-3	.	TRBV20-1	CSAPPRGIGDTQYF
13	TRBJ1-1	.	TRBV19	CASSIADNTEAFF
14	TRBJ1-4	.	TRBV20-1	CSAGPSSTNEKLFF
16	TRBJ2-1	.	TRBV7-2	CASRVHEGWTHNEQFF
15	TRBJ2-7	TRBD2	TRBV20-1	CSARGLALNSYEQYF
15	TRBJ2-5	.	TRBV7-8	CASNPGGTDQETQYF
15	TRBJ2-1	TRBD2	TRBV6-1	CASSPDSGGGNEQFF
13	TRBJ2-5	.	TRBV11-1	CASSSTWSETQYF
15	TRBJ1-4	TRBD1	TRBV2	CASRGTVTANEKLFF
15	TRBJ2-3	.	TRBV19	CASTVGASSTDTQYF
14	TRBJ2-3	.	TRBV6-4	CASSETSESDTQYF
14	TRBJ2-3	TRBD2	TRBV6-6	CASSSTRGADTQYF
16	TRBJ2-1	TRBD2	TRBV20-1	CSAPRLAGGTYNEQFF
16	TRBJ2-2	.	TRBV6-2/TRBV6-3	CASSYIDPSNTGELFF
15	TRBJ1-5	TRBD1	TRBV30	CAWSVWQGANQPQHF
14	TRBJ2-7	.	TRBV29-1	CSVLSGVPTHEQYF
15	TRBJ1-5	TRBD1	TRBV4-2	CASSQERDSLSPQHF
16	TRBJ1-2	.	TRBV4-2	CASSLLTTDDFYGYTF
15	TRBJ2-3	.	TRBV30	CAWSDGTLGTDTQYF
13	TRBJ2-3	.	TRBV7-2	CASSLVGGDTQYF